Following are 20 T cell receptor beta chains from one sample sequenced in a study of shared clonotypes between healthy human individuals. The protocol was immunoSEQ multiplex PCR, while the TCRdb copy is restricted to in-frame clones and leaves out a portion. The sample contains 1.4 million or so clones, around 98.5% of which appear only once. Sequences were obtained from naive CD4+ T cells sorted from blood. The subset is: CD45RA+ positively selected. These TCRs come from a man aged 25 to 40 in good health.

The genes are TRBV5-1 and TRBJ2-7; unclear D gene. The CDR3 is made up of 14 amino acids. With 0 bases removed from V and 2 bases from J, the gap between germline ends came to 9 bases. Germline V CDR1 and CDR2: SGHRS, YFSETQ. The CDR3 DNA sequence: TGCGCCAGCAGCTTGGTAGGGCCCGCCTACGAGCAGTACTTC. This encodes CASSLVGPAYEQYF.

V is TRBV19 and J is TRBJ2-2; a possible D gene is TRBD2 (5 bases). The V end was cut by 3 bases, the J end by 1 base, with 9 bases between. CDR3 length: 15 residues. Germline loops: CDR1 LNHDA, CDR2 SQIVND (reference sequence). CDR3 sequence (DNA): TGTGCCAGTAGTATGAGGGTAATGAACACCGGGGAGCTGTTTTTT. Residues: CASSMRVMNTGELFF.

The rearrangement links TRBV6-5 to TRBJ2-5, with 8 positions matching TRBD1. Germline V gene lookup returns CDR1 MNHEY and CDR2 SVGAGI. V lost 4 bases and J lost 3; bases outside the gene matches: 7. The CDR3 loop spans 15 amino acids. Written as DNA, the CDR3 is TGTGCCAGCAGTTTTTTCCTGGACAGGGAAGAGACCCAGTACTTC. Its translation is CASSFFLDREETQYF.

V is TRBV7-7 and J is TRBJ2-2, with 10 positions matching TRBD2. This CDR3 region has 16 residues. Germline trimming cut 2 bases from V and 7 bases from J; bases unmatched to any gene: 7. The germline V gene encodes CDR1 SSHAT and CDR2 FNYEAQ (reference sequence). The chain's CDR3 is CASSLSSGRAIGELFF. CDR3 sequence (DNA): TGTGCCAGCAGCTTATCGAGCGGGAGGGCCATCGGGGAGCTGTTTTTT.

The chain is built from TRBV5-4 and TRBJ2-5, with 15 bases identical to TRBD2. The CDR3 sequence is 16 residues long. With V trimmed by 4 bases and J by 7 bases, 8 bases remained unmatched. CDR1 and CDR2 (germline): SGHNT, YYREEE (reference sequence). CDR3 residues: CASSPGLAGGTRTQYF. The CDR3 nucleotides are TGTGCCAGCAGCCCGGGACTAGCGGGGGGTACACGGACCCAGTACTTC.

The CDR3 region is CASSYRGESYEQYF. The CDR3 nucleotides are TGCGCCAGCAGCTACCGGGGTGAGTCCTACGAGCAGTACTTC. V gene TRBV5-1 combines with J gene TRBJ2-7; a possible D gene is TRBD2 (5 bases). V shed 3 bases and J shed 1 base, with 11 bases lying between them. This CDR3 spans 14 amino acids. Germline loops: CDR1 SGHRS, CDR2 YFSETQ.

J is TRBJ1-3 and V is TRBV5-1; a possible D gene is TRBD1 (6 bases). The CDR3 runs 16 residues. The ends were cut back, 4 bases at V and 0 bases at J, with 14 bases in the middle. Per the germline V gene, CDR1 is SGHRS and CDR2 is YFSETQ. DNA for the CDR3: TGCGCCAGCAGCGTACAGGGTCCTTTCTCTGGAAACACCATATATTTT. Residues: CASSVQGPFSGNTIYF. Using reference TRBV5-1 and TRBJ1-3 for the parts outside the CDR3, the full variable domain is KAGVTQTPRYLIKTRGQQVTLSCSPISGHRSVSWYQQTPGQGLQFLFEYFSETQRNKGNFPGRFSGRQFSNSRSEMNVSTLELGDSALYLCASSVQGPFSGNTIYFGEGSWLTVV.

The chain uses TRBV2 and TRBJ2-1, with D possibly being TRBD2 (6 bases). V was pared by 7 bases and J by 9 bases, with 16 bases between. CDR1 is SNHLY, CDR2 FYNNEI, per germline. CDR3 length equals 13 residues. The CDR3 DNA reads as TGTGCCAGCATTGGGGATGGAGGGACTGAGCAGTTCTTC. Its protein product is CASIGDGGTEQFF. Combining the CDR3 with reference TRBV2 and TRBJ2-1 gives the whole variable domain EPEVTQTPSHQVTQMGQEVILRCVPISNHLYFYWYRQILGQKVEFLVSFYNNEISEKSEIFDDQFSVERPDGSNFTLKIRSTKLEDSAMYFCASIGDGGTEQFFGPGTRLTVL.

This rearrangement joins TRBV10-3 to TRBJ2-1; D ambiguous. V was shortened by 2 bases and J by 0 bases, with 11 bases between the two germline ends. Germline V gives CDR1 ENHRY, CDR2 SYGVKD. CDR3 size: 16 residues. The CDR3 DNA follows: TGTGCCATCAGTGAGCGTGATAAGAGCTCCTACAATGAGCAGTTCTTC. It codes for CAISERDKSSYNEQFF.

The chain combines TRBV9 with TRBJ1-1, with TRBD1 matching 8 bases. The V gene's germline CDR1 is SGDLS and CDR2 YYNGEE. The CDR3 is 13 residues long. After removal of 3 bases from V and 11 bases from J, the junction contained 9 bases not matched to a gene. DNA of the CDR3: TGTGCCAGCAGCGGATCGACAGGGGAGGGGGCTTTCTTT. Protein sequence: CASSGSTGEGAFF.

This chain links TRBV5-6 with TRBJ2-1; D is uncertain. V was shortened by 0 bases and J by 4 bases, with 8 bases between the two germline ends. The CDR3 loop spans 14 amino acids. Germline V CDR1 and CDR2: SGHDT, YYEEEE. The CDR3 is CASSLAAPYNEQFF. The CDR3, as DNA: TGTGCCAGCAGCTTGGCCGCACCTTACAATGAGCAGTTCTTC.

The CDR3 region is CASKRDGSTDTQYF. The DNA for the CDR3 is TGCGCCAGCAAACGGGACGGCAGCACAGATACGCAGTATTTT. The gene calls are TRBV5-1 and TRBJ2-3; D tentatively reads TRBD1 or TRBD2 (5 bases each). The CDR3 loop spans 14 amino acids. Germline CDR1 and CDR2: SGHRS and YFSETQ. Deletions cut 6 bases from V and 0 bases from J, with 11 bases between.

The CDR3 protein is CASSVGGSGANVLTF. For the CDR3, the DNA is TGCGCCAGCAGTGTAGGGGGCTCTGGGGCCAACGTCCTGACTTTC. This chain uses TRBV10-1 with TRBJ2-6; the D gene is possibly TRBD1 (6 bases). V lost 4 bases to trimming and J lost 0 bases, with 7 bases between them. Germline lookup yields CDR1 WNHNN and CDR2 SYGVQD (reference sequence). The CDR3 runs 15 residues.

CDR3 nucleotide sequence: TGTGCCAGCCCTCGGAAAAAACGGACTAGCGGAACAGAATACACCGGGGAGCTGTTTTTT. Translating gives CASPRKKRTSGTEYTGELFF. The gene calls are TRBV18 and TRBJ2-2; TRBD2 agrees at 10 bases. The CDR3 sequence is 20 residues long. Looked up from germline, CDR1 is KGHSH and CDR2 is LQKENI. V lost 8 bases to trimming and J lost 3 bases; unmatched junction nucleotides: 21.

The CDR3 DNA follows: TGTGCCAGCAGCAGGGGGACAGCCCTGGGGGAGCAGTACTTC. Its protein is CASSRGTALGEQYF. The chain uses TRBV28 and TRBJ2-7, with 7 bases matching TRBD1. CDR1 is MDHEN, CDR2 SYDVKM, per germline. The CDR3 has 14 residues. The trim removed 6 bases at V and 7 bases at J, leaving 12 bases unmatched.

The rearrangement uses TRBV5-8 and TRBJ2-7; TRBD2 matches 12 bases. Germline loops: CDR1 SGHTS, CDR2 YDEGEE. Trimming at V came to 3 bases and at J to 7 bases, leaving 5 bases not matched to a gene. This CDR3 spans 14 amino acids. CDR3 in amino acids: CASSWTSGTGEQYF. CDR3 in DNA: TGTGCCAGCAGCTGGACTAGCGGGACTGGGGAGCAGTACTTC.

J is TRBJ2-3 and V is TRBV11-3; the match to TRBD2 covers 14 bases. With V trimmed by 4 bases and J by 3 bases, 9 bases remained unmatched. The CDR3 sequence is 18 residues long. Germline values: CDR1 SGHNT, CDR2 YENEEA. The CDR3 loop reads CASSSRGGLAGVTDTQYF. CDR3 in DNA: TGTGCCAGCAGCTCGCGGGGGGGACTAGCGGGAGTTACAGATACGCAGTATTTT.

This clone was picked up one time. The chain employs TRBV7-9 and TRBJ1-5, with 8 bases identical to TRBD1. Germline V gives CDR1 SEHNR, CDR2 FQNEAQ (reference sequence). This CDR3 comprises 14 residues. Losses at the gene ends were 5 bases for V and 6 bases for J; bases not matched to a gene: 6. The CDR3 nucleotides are TGTGCCAGCAGCCGGGACAGGTCAAGTCAGCCCCAGCATTTT. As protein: CASSRDRSSQPQHF.

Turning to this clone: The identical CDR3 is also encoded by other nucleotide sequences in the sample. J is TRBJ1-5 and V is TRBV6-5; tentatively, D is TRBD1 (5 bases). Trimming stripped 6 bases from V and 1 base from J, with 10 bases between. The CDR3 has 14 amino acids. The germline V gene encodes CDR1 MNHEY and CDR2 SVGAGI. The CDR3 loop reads CASRGTGSNQPQHF. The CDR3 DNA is TGTGCCAGCAGGGGGACGGGGAGCAATCAGCCCCAGCATTTT.

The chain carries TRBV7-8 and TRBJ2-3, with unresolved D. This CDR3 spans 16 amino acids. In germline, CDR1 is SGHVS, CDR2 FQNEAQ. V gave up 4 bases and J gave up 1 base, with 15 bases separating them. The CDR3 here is CASSSTSPGRTDTQYF. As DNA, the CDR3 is TGTGCCAGCAGCTCCACCTCCCCAGGTCGCACAGATACGCAGTATTTT.